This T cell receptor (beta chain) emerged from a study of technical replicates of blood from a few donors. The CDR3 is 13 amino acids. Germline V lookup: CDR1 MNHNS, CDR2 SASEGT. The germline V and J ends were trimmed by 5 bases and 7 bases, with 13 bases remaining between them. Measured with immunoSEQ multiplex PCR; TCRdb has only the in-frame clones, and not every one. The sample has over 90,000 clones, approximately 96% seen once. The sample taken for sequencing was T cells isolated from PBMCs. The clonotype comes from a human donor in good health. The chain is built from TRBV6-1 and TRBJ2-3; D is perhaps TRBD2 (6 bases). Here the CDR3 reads CASSSIGDYTQYF. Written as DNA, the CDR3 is TGTGCCAGCAGTTCCATAGGGGACTATACGCAGTATTTT.